The 2 T cell receptor beta chains below were found in one sample sequenced in a study of cytomegalovirus exposure and HLA in healthy donors. The PCR used 60 Vbeta and 13 Jbeta primers. This table comes from immunoSEQ multiplex PCR, and its TCRdb copy is limited to in-frame clones, with some not included. Of roughly 180,000 clones in the sample, around 79% were seen once. Sequenced input: PBMCs. These receptors all stem from a girl aged 10 to 17 in good health and CMV-seropositive.

The chain couples TRBV15 to TRBJ2-7, with 7 positions matching TRBD1. The CDR3 is made up of 15 amino acids. The V segment lost 5 bases and the J segment 2 bases; nucleotides outside the gene matches: 9. Germline-derived CDR1 and CDR2 are LNHNV and YYDKDF (reference sequence). The CDR3 reads CATSGYRGIAYEQYF. CDR3 nucleotide sequence: TGTGCCACCAGCGGATACAGGGGTATTGCCTACGAGCAGTACTTC. Filled out from reference TRBV15 and TRBJ2-7, the complete variable domain reads DAMVIQNPRYQVTQFGKPVTLSCSQTLNHNVMYWYQQKSSQAPKLLFHYYDKDFNNEADTPDNFQSRRPNTSFCFLDIRSPGLGDTAMYLCATSGYRGIAYEQYFGPGTRLTVT.

The chain uses TRBV5-1 and TRBJ1-1, with D possibly TRBD1 on 5 matching bases. The CDR3 sequence is 17 residues long. V dropped 0 bases and J dropped 8 bases, with 23 bases sitting between them. Germline CDR1 SGHRS, CDR2 YFSETQ. CDR3 nucleotide sequence: TGCGCCAGCAGCTTGGGGGACGGGGAGGGGTGGGGTTTCGAAGCTTTCTTT. Translation gives CASSLGDGEGWGFEAFF.